Below are 5 T cell receptor beta chains sequenced from a single sample in a study of blood T cell repertoires in COVID-19. TCRdb's copy holds only in-frame clones and misses some; the assay was immunoSEQ multiplex PCR. The sample includes 150,000 to 200,000 clones, roughly 82% of them seen just once. Sequencing was done on a sample of peripheral blood. The receptors derive from a woman in her forties with COVID-19, enrolled during active disease.

This chain uses TRBV3-1 (or the pseudogene TRBV3-2) with TRBJ1-1; 7 bases match TRBD1. The CDR3 consists of 15 residues. Trimming took 4 bases from V and 4 from J; bases not matched to a gene: 9. The germline V gene encodes CDR1 LGHDT and CDR2 YNNKEL (reference sequence). CDR3 coding DNA: TGTGCCAGCAGCCTAAGGGACAGCGGTGGCACTGAAGCTTTCTTT. Translating gives CASSLRDSGGTEAFF.

This clone was recorded many times. The V call is TRBV29-1, the J call TRBJ2-1; tentative D call: TRBD1 (6 bases). V was clipped by 1 base and J by 5 bases, with 15 bases between them. Germline CDR1 SQVTM, CDR2 ANQGSEA. The CDR3 has 15 amino acids. The CDR3 DNA reads TGCAGCGTTGAAGGTCAACAGGGTCTAGACAATGAGCAGTTCTTC. It yields the protein CSVEGQQGLDNEQFF.

The V and J genes are TRBV5-4 and TRBJ2-7; 9 bases align to TRBD1. V gave up 4 bases and J gave up 3 bases; unmatched junction bases: 8. The CDR3 has 15 amino acids. The germline V gene encodes CDR1 SGHNT and CDR2 YYREEE (reference sequence). CDR3 amino acids: CASSTPGQGHYEQYF. In DNA form, the CDR3 reads TGTGCCAGCAGCACTCCGGGACAGGGACACTACGAGCAGTACTTC. Full variable domain (remainder filled in from reference TRBV5-4 and TRBJ2-7): ETGVTQSPTHLIKTRGQQVTLRCSSQSGHNTVSWYQQALGQGPQFIFQYYREEENGRGNFPPRFSGLQFPNYSSELNVNALELDDSALYLCASSTPGQGHYEQYFGPGTRLTVT.

This chain joins TRBV4-2 and TRBJ1-2, with 9 bases that match TRBD1. Germline CDR1 reads LGHNA; CDR2 reads YNFKEQ. V was pared by 3 bases and J by 4 bases, with 3 bases of the junction left unmatched. The length of the CDR3 is 14 residues. The CDR3 region is CASSHTTGGYGYTF. CDR3 coding DNA: TGTGCCAGCAGCCATACGACAGGGGGCTATGGCTACACCTTC.

The rearrangement links TRBV5-4 to TRBJ2-1; 9 bases are shared with TRBD2. Germline CDR1 and CDR2: SGHNT and YYREEE (reference sequence). There are 17 residues in the CDR3. J lost 4 bases, V lost 0 bases, and 8 bases had no gene match. CDR3 amino acids: CASSLDLSGRGYNEQFF. The CDR3 DNA follows: TGTGCCAGCAGCTTGGACCTTAGCGGGAGAGGGTACAATGAGCAGTTCTTC.